The text below deals with one T cell receptor beta chain. The CDR3 totals 14 residues. Between the trimmed V and J ends, which lost 1 base and 7 bases, there was a span of 13 bases. Germline V gives CDR1 SGHTA, CDR2 FQGNSA. The data stem from a study of control samples from healthy donors and cancer patients. The data were produced by immunoSEQ multiplex PCR, yet TCRdb's version contains in-frame clones alone and is incomplete. The repertoire has 25,000 to 30,000 clones, about 85% of them found once; the top ten carry about 3.8%. This clonotype was obtained from a female donor with melanoma. The genes are TRBV7-2 and TRBJ1-1; D gene uncertain. The specimen sequenced was formalin-fixed, paraffin-embedded tissue. The CDR3 region has the DNA TGTGCCAGCAGCTTAGGGGGTAGTCTTATTGAAGCTTTCTTT. This translates into CASSLGGSLIEAFF.